This entry lists 21 T cell receptor beta chains sequenced from one sample in a study of blood T cell repertoires in COVID-19. Measured with immunoSEQ multiplex PCR; TCRdb has only the in-frame clones, and not every one. Counted here are more than 55,000 clones, 80% to 90% occurring once; the ten biggest clones make up about a sixth. Source material: peripheral blood. Receptors were obtained from a woman aged 55-70 years with COVID-19, enrolled during active disease.

The rearrangement links TRBV9 to TRBJ1-1; D unresolved. Germline V gene lookup returns CDR1 SGDLS and CDR2 YYNGEE. Trimming removed 4 bases from V and 8 bases from J, with 12 bases in between. The CDR3 has 12 amino acids. In DNA, the CDR3 is TGTGCCAGCAGCCCACCGGGTTTGGAAGCTTTCTTT. Translation gives CASSPPGLEAFF. Full variable domain (missing parts from reference TRBV9 and TRBJ1-1): DSGVTQTPKHLITATGQRVTLRCSPRSGDLSVYWYQQSLDQGLQFLIQYYNGEERAKGNILERFSAQQFPDLHSELNLSSLELGDSALYFCASSPPGLEAFFGQGTRLTVV.

In its sample, this clone was seen a few times. The chain is built from TRBV29-1 and TRBJ1-5; weak D call: TRBD1 (6 bases). V lost 5 bases and J lost 5, with 16 bases in between. This CDR3 comprises 14 residues. Germline lookup yields CDR1 SQVTM and CDR2 ANQGSEA. DNA for the CDR3: TGCAGCGTTACTTTACAGGGCGGTCATCAGCCCCAGCATTTT. Amino acids: CSVTLQGGHQPQHF.

This clone came up once. V and J are TRBV28 and TRBJ2-3; 8 nucleotides match TRBD2. V gave up 7 bases and J gave up 6 bases; unmatched junction bases: 9. There are 14 residues in the CDR3. Germline V gives CDR1 MDHEN, CDR2 SYDVKM. CDR3 coding DNA: TGTGCCAGCAACAATAGGGCTAGCGGGGATACGCAGTATTTT. As protein: CASNNRASGDTQYF.

The rearrangement links TRBV12-3 or TRBV12-4 to TRBJ2-7; D may be TRBD2 (5 bases). This CDR3 contains 13 residues. V lost 3 bases to trimming and J lost 7 bases, with 13 bases between them. The chain's CDR3 is CASSLRGFGEQYF. As DNA, the CDR3 is TGTGCCAGCAGTTTGCGCGGGTTCGGGGAGCAGTACTTC.

The chain is built from TRBV5-1 and TRBJ1-6, with a weak D call TRBD1 (5 bases). Trimming shortened V by 5 bases and J by 2 bases, and 11 bases separated the two germline ends. There are 15 residues in the CDR3. Germline V gene data show CDR1 as SGHRS and CDR2 as YFSETQ. CDR3 nucleotide sequence: TGCGCCAGCAGACCTCCAGGGACCTATAATTCACCCCTCCACTTT. Translating gives CASRPPGTYNSPLHF.

The rearrangement links TRBV11-3 to TRBJ2-1, with a possible D match to TRBD2 (5 bases). V was clipped by 9 bases and J by 0 bases, with 9 bases between them. The CDR3 consists of 13 residues. Per germline, CDR1 SGHNT and CDR2 YENEEA. CDR3 in DNA: TGTGCCAGTAAAGGGAGCTCCTACAATGAGCAGTTCTTC. Its translation is CASKGSSYNEQFF.

This clone was found once. The chain joins TRBV15 to TRBJ1-1; 7 bases map to TRBD1. With V trimmed by 5 bases and J by 5 bases, 8 bases remained unmatched. The CDR3 extends over 14 amino acids. CDR1 is LNHNV and CDR2 is YYDKDF in the germline V gene (reference sequence). The chain's CDR3 is CATSPRGRGTEAFF. DNA of the CDR3: TGTGCCACCAGCCCAAGGGGGCGAGGAACTGAAGCTTTCTTT.

This clone was seen just once. V is TRBV6-2 or TRBV6-3 and J is TRBJ1-4; 7 positions match TRBD1. The CDR3 extends over 16 amino acids. The junction had 4 bases not matched to a gene; V was cut back by 0 bases and J by 3 bases. Germline values: CDR1 MNHEY, CDR2 SVGEGT. CDR3 region: CASSYSETGSNEKLFF. The CDR3 DNA reads as TGTGCCAGCAGTTACTCAGAGACAGGGTCTAATGAAAAACTGTTTTTT.

The V gene is TRBV27, the J gene TRBJ1-2, with 8 bases matching TRBD1. V shed 8 bases and J 3 bases; nucleotides not matched to a gene: 11. The CDR3 consists of 15 residues. Per germline, CDR1 MNHEY and CDR2 SMNVEV (reference sequence). The CDR3 reads CASGPLGQGDYGYTF. The CDR3 nucleotides read TGTGCCAGCGGCCCCCTCGGACAGGGCGACTATGGCTACACCTTC.

This clone came up once. The junction departs from the called germline gene at one end, perhaps through a read error. The J gene is TRBJ2-7, the V gene TRBV7-7; 13 nucleotides agree with TRBD2. Germline V lookup: CDR1 SSHAT, CDR2 FNYEAQ (reference sequence). The CDR3 extends over 15 amino acids. The CDR3 sequence is CASSDGLAGVGEQYF. CDR3 in DNA: TGTGCTAGCAGCGACGGACTAGCGGGAGTAGGAGAGCAGTACTTC.

The chain recombines TRBV7-2 with TRBJ1-4; TRBD1 matches 12 bases. V shed 0 bases and J 8 bases; nucleotides not matched to a gene: 1. The V gene's germline CDR1 is SGHTA and CDR2 FQGNSA. This CDR3 is 15 amino acids long. This CDR3 is CASSLAGTGGEKLFF. For the CDR3, the DNA is TGTGCCAGCAGCTTAGCCGGGACAGGGGGCGAAAAACTGTTTTTT.

The chain recombines TRBV6-2 or TRBV6-3 with TRBJ2-7; D gene ambiguous. CDR3 length: 11 amino acids. Germline values: CDR1 MNHEY, CDR2 SVGEGT. Deletions cut 6 bases from V and 4 bases from J, with 7 bases between. The CDR3 nucleotides are TGTGCCAGCAGCACTTTTTACGAGCAGTACTTC. This codes for CASSTFYEQYF.

This rearrangement joins TRBV27 to TRBJ2-5; a weak D match, TRBD1 (6 bases). CDR3 length: 14 residues. Germline V gene sequence: CDR1 MNHEY, CDR2 SMNVEV (reference sequence). V lost 5 bases and J lost 2, with 12 bases in between. The CDR3 here is CASSTTQGQETQYF. CDR3 in DNA: TGTGCCAGCAGTACAACACAGGGTCAAGAGACCCAGTACTTC.

The chain recombines TRBV9 with TRBJ1-6, with D unclear. V was pared by 1 base and J by 5 bases, with 10 bases between. The V gene's germline CDR1 is SGDLS and CDR2 YYNGEE. This CDR3 is 15 amino acids long. The CDR3 coding sequence is TGTGCCAGCAGCGTATCGGGATCCAATAATTCACCCCTCCACTTT. As protein: CASSVSGSNNSPLHF.

The V and J genes are TRBV6-2 or TRBV6-3 and TRBJ2-7; D unresolved. Between the trimmed V and J ends, which lost 6 bases and 0 bases, there was a span of 6 bases. This CDR3 is 12 amino acids long. The germline V gene has CDR1 MNHEY and CDR2 SVGEGT. The CDR3 sequence is CASSPHSYEQYF. CDR3 nucleotide sequence: TGTGCCAGCAGCCCACACTCCTACGAGCAGTACTTC.

This clone came up once. This chain joins TRBV6-2 or TRBV6-3 and TRBJ2-2; 8 bases map to TRBD1. V shed 6 bases, J shed 5 bases, and the junction held 11 bases outside the gene matches. The CDR3 loop spans 16 amino acids. Germline V gene data show CDR1 as MNHEY and CDR2 as SVGEGT. The CDR3 DNA is TGTGCCAGCAGCGCGGCCGGGACAGGTGTTACCGGGGAGCTGTTTTTT. Translation: CASSAAGTGVTGELFF.

J is TRBJ2-7 and V is TRBV7-6, with D perhaps matching TRBD2 (5 bases). CDR1 SGHVS and CDR2 FNYEAQ come from the germline V gene. V was clipped by 1 base and J by 7 bases, with 14 bases between them. The CDR3 extends over 14 amino acids. The CDR3, as DNA: TGTGCCAGCAGCTTAGATCGGGGTAGCCGGGAGCAGTACTTC. Its protein product is CASSLDRGSREQYF. Together with reference TRBV7-6 and TRBJ2-7, the CDR3 gives the full variable domain: GAGVSQSPRYKVTKRGQDVALRCDPISGHVSLYWYRQALGQGPEFLTYFNYEAQQDKSGLPNDRFSAERPEGSISTLTIQRTEQRDSAMYRCASSLDRGSREQYFGPGTRLTVT.

The chain combines TRBV25-1 with TRBJ1-1; D is undetermined. Looked up from germline, CDR1 is MGHDK and CDR2 is SYGVNS. This CDR3 is 15 amino acids long. Trimming cost V 1 base and J 5 bases, with 14 bases left between them. Written as DNA, the CDR3 is TGTGCCAGCAGTGAATGGGCGGGAATGGGGACTGAAGCTTTCTTT. Protein product: CASSEWAGMGTEAFF.

The chain links TRBV18 to TRBJ1-2; the D gene is possibly TRBD1 (6 bases). This CDR3 region has 16 residues. Per germline, CDR1 KGHSH and CDR2 LQKENI. The V end lost 0 bases, the J end lost 2 bases, and 13 bases lay between the germline ends. In DNA form, the CDR3 reads TGTGCCAGCTCACCACCGGCAGGGGCAGACAACTATGGCTACACCTTC. Translating it yields CASSPPAGADNYGYTF.

This clone was detected only a few times. The CDR3 spells CASSRGSTTNEKLFF. The CDR3 coding sequence is TGTGCCAGCAGTAGGGGTTCTACGACTAATGAAAAACTGTTTTTT. V and J are TRBV6-5 and TRBJ1-4, with D possibly being TRBD1 (5 bases). Trimming pared 5 bases from V and 2 bases from J, leaving 12 bases between. From germline, CDR1 is MNHEY and CDR2 SVGAGI. The CDR3 is 15 residues long.

The gene calls are TRBV9 and TRBJ1-2; 8 positions agree with TRBD1. The CDR3 has 15 residues. Germline CDR1 is SGDLS and CDR2 is YYNGEE. Trimming at V came to 6 bases and at J to 1 base, leaving 8 bases not matched to a gene. The CDR3 here is CASNRLGQGNYGYTF. DNA for the CDR3: TGTGCCAGCAACCGGCTCGGACAGGGTAACTATGGCTACACCTTC.